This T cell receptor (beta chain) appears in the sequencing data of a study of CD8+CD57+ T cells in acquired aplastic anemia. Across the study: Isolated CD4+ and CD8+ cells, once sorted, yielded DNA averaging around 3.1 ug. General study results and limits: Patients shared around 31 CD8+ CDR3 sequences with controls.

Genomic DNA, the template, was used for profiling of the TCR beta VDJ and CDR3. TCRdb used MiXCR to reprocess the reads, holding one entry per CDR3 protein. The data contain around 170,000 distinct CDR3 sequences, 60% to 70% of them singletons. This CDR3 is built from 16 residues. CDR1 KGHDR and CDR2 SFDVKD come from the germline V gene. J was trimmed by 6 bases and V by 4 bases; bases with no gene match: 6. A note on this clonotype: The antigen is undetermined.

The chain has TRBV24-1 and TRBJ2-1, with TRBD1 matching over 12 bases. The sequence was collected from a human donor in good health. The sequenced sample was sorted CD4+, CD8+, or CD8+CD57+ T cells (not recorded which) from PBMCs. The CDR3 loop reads CATSDPGQGAGNEQFF. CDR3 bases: TGTGCCACCAGTGACCCGGGACAGGGGGCCGGCAATGAGCAGTTCTTC.